Presented here are 16 T cell receptor beta chains from one specimen sequenced in a study of blood T cell repertoires in COVID-19 (dated by TCRdb to the early 2020s). Library prep was done by the immunoSEQ multiplex PCR assay. The table comes from immuneACCESS by way of TCRdb, which keeps in-frame sequences with V and J called. Part of the clones is missing from these tables; in studies checked, under half for an unresolved V gene and the rest for unknown reasons. This sample lists some 120,000 clones; roughly 76% were detected once. The ten largest clones take up 8.5% to 12% of the sample. The sample was peripheral blood. These receptors came from a human donor in a cohort sampled during active COVID-19.

V gene TRBV30 combines with J gene TRBJ2-7; the match to TRBD1 covers 7 bases. V shed 4 bases and J 5 bases; nucleotides not matched to a gene: 8. This CDR3 has 13 residues. Germline lookup yields CDR1 GTSNPN and CDR2 SVGIG (reference sequence). CDR3: CAWNRGDSDEQYF. The CDR3 DNA sequence: TGTGCCTGGAACAGAGGGGACAGCGACGAGCAGTACTTC.

The gene calls are TRBV4-3 and TRBJ2-7; maybe TRBD2 (6 bases). Trimming removed 0 bases from V and 4 bases from J, with 13 bases in between. This CDR3 is 15 amino acids long. From germline, CDR1 is LGHNA and CDR2 YSLEER. The CDR3 loop is CASSQDSGVAYEQYF. In DNA, the CDR3 is TGCGCCAGCAGCCAAGATTCGGGAGTGGCGTACGAGCAGTACTTC.

This chain joins TRBV21-1 and TRBJ2-1; the DNA was not used to check the table's D call, TRBD2. TRBV21-1 counts as a pseudogene. The CDR3 runs to 17 residues. The CDR3 is CASSSEPSGQALNEQFF. CDR3 DNA: TGTGCCAGCAGCAGTGAACCTAGCGGGCAGGCACTCAATGAGCAGTTCTTC.

The chain couples TRBV6-5 to TRBJ2-7; 7 nucleotides agree with TRBD1. CDR1 and CDR2 from the germline V gene are MNHEY and SVGAGI. V lost 6 bases, J lost 1 base, and 3 bases stayed unmatched. The CDR3 is 13 residues long. CDR3 sequence (DNA): TGTGCCAGCAGCGACAGGGCTTCCTACGAGCAGTACTTC. Amino acids: CASSDRASYEQYF.

V is TRBV11-2 and J is TRBJ1-3; no clear D. This CDR3 has 13 residues. Germline V gene sequence: CDR1 SGHAT, CDR2 FQNNGV. V was cut by 8 bases and J by 2 bases, with 10 bases left in between. In nucleotides, the CDR3 is TGTGCCAGCCGGGGTCTAACTGGAAACACCATATATTTT. Amino acids: CASRGLTGNTIYF.

This clone was seen only once. The V call is TRBV7-2, the J call TRBJ1-2; D remains unclear. The CDR3 totals 12 residues. CDR1 and CDR2 (germline): SGHTA, FQGNSA. Trimming removed 1 base at V and 6 bases at J, with 6 bases between. CDR3 sequence reads: CASSLDVNGYTF. The CDR3 DNA follows: TGTGCCAGCAGCTTAGATGTCAATGGCTACACCTTC. Together with reference TRBV7-2 and TRBJ1-2, the CDR3 gives the full variable domain: GAGVSQSPSNKVTEKGKDVELRCDPISGHTALYWYRQSLGQGLEFLIYFQGNSAPDKSGLPSDRFSAERTGGSVSTLTIQRTQQEDSAVYLCASSLDVNGYTFGSGTRLTVV.

In the case of this clone: Its ends do not fully match the called genes, so a read error is possible. This chain's CDR3 is CASTPGASNGKLFF. CDR3 sequence (DNA): TGTGCCAGCACCCCAGGGGCTTCTAATGGAAAACTGTTTTTT. The J gene is TRBJ1-4, the V gene TRBV6-2 or TRBV6-3; D is perhaps TRBD1 (6 bases). CDR3 size: 14 residues. In germline, CDR1 is MNHEY, CDR2 SVGEGT.

The chain uses TRBV7-9 and TRBJ1-6; D possibly corresponds to TRBD1 (6 bases). Trimming took off 4 bases at V and 6 bases at J, with 13 bases between the two ends. The CDR3 runs 15 residues. CDR1 is SEHNR and CDR2 is FQNEAQ in the germline V gene (reference sequence). The CDR3 reads CASSSQGFLNSPLHF. CDR3 sequence (DNA): TGTGCCAGCAGCTCGCAGGGGTTTCTTAATTCACCCCTCCACTTT.

The chain employs TRBV7-2 and TRBJ2-7; TRBD2 agrees at 7 bases. Trimming took 3 bases from V and 3 from J; bases not matched to a gene: 5. The CDR3 is made up of 14 amino acids. Germline V CDR1 and CDR2: SGHTA, FQGNSA. The DNA for the CDR3 is TGTGCCAGCAGCTTCCCCGGGACTAACTACGAGCAGTACTTC. Residues: CASSFPGTNYEQYF.

This chain joins TRBV4-2 and TRBJ2-3; 7 bases are a match to TRBD2. The V and J ends lost 0 bases and 2 bases, in that order; junction bases with no gene match: 14. The CDR3 runs to 19 residues. Germline values: CDR1 LGHNA, CDR2 YNFKEQ. CDR3 protein: CASSQDLGGRAPFTDTQYF. CDR3 in DNA: TGTGCCAGCAGCCAAGATCTTGGTGGGAGGGCCCCTTTCACAGATACGCAGTATTTT.

The V and J genes are TRBV5-4 and TRBJ1-3; tentative D call: TRBD1 (5 bases). The CDR3 consists of 15 residues. Per the germline V gene, CDR1 is SGHNT and CDR2 is YYREEE (reference sequence). The V gene lost 0 bases and the J gene lost 1 base, with 8 bases spanning the gap. CDR3 DNA sequence: TGTGCCAGCAGCTTGGATCAGGGATCTGGAAACACCATATATTTT. It yields the protein CASSLDQGSGNTIYF.

V gene TRBV6-5 combines with J gene TRBJ2-7; D is possibly TRBD1 (6 bases). V was pared by 6 bases and J by 0 bases, with 12 bases between. The CDR3 sequence is 14 residues long. Per the germline V gene, CDR1 is MNHEY and CDR2 is SVGAGI. This CDR3 reads CASRTDRSSYEQYF. DNA for the CDR3: TGTGCCAGCAGGACTGACAGGAGCTCCTACGAGCAGTACTTC.

Only a few counts were recorded for this clone. V usage is TRBV5-4 and J usage is TRBJ2-2; D gene uncertain. V lost 4 bases and J lost 5, with 15 bases in between. Germline loops: CDR1 SGHNT, CDR2 YYREEE (reference sequence). The CDR3 consists of 15 residues. The CDR3, as DNA: TGTGCCAGCAGCGCATCACAGAAAAGGACCGGGGAGCTGTTTTTT. This encodes CASSASQKRTGELFF.

This clone was detected a few times. This sequence joins TRBV15 and TRBJ1-1; TRBD1 agrees at 8 bases. The germline V gene has CDR1 LNHNV and CDR2 YYDKDF (reference sequence). Trimming removed 0 bases from V and 5 bases from J; junction bases left unmatched: 8. The CDR3 covers 16 residues. The chain's CDR3 is CATSRDEGRGRTEAFF. DNA of the CDR3: TGTGCCACCAGCAGAGATGAGGGCAGGGGGCGAACTGAAGCTTTCTTT.

Concerning this clone: An end of the junction does not agree with germline; a read error may underlie this. The genes are TRBV7-7 and TRBJ1-1; D is ambiguous. The CDR3 runs to 13 residues. CDR1 and CDR2 (germline): SSHAT, FNYEAQ (reference sequence). The CDR3: CASSPSVNTEAFF. The CDR3 DNA is TGTGCTAGCAGCCCCAGCGTGAACACTGAAGCTTTCTTT.

The chain recombines TRBV3-1 (or the pseudogene TRBV3-2) with TRBJ2-5; 12 bases line up with TRBD2. After removal of 4 bases from V and 5 bases from J, the junction contained 11 bases not matched to a gene. Germline CDR1 LGHDT, CDR2 YNNKEL (reference sequence). The CDR3 is made up of 17 amino acids. The CDR3 nucleotides read TGTGCCAGCAGCCGACGGCGACTAGCGGGAGTTGGGGAGACCCAGTACTTC. It encodes CASSRRRLAGVGETQYF.